This is a list of T cell receptor beta chains from one sample in a study of blood T cell repertoires in COVID-19. This table comes from immunoSEQ multiplex PCR, and its TCRdb copy is limited to in-frame clones, with some not included. The table includes 70,000 to 95,000 clones, over 70% detected once. Sequencing input: peripheral blood. The origin of the receptors is a man in his fifties with active COVID-19. Each CDR3 is given with its conserved first and last residue. Each record gives: CDR3 length, V gene, J gene, D gene, clone size, CDR3 protein, CDR3 DNA. D genes are given only for firm matches. Size is stated for part of the rows, as once, few or many counts, or as a class when the clone is expanded.

CDR3 length: 15; V gene: TRBV4-1; J gene: TRBJ1-2; D gene: NA; clone size: few; CDR3 protein: CASSQLARGDYGYTF; CDR3 DNA: TGCGCCAGCAGCCAATTAGCTAGGGGTGACTATGGCTACACCTTC
CDR3 length: 18; V gene: TRBV7-9; J gene: TRBJ1-4; D gene: NA; clone size: NA; CDR3 protein: CASSRSTGSTSTNEKLFF; CDR3 DNA: TGTGCCAGCAGCCGCTCTACGGGATCTACCTCAACTAATGAAAAACTGTTTTTT
CDR3 length: 15; V gene: TRBV3-1/TRBV3-2; J gene: TRBJ2-1; D gene: TRBD2; clone size: NA; CDR3 protein: CASSHLAGGLNEQFF; CDR3 DNA: TGTGCCAGCAGCCACCTAGCGGGGGGCCTCAATGAGCAGTTCTTC
CDR3 length: 14; V gene: TRBV3-1/TRBV3-2; J gene: TRBJ1-6; D gene: NA; clone size: NA; CDR3 protein: CASSRNLLNSPLHF; CDR3 DNA: TGTGCCAGCAGCCGTAATCTACTTAATTCACCCCTCCACTTT
CDR3 length: 12; V gene: TRBV7-2; J gene: TRBJ1-2; D gene: NA; clone size: NA; CDR3 protein: CASSADRNGYTF; CDR3 DNA: TGTGCCAGCAGCGCAGACAGGAATGGCTACACCTTC
CDR3 length: 15; V gene: TRBV6-5; J gene: TRBJ2-2; D gene: NA; clone size: NA; CDR3 protein: CASSLEGGDTGELFF; CDR3 DNA: TGTGCCAGCAGTTTAGAGGGGGGGGACACCGGGGAGCTGTTTTTT
CDR3 length: 18; V gene: TRBV19; J gene: TRBJ1-6; D gene: NA; clone size: NA; CDR3 protein: CASSMSLGRSSYNSPLHF; CDR3 DNA: TGTGCCAGTAGTATGAGTCTGGGCAGAAGCTCCTATAATTCACCCCTCCACTTT
CDR3 length: 18; V gene: TRBV29-1; J gene: TRBJ1-1; D gene: TRBD1; clone size: NA; CDR3 protein: CSVGPSPSTGEWDTEAFF; CDR3 DNA: TGCAGCGTTGGCCCCTCACCCTCGACAGGGGAGTGGGACACTGAAGCTTTCTTT
CDR3 length: 16; V gene: TRBV5-1; J gene: TRBJ1-4; D gene: NA; clone size: NA; CDR3 protein: CASSLAPVLEAGKLFF; CDR3 DNA: TGCGCCAGCAGCTTGGCTCCAGTTTTAGAAGCGGGAAAACTGTTTTTT
CDR3 length: 17; V gene: TRBV19; J gene: TRBJ2-1; D gene: TRBD2; clone size: NA; CDR3 protein: CASSGALAGDGDNEQFF; CDR3 DNA: TGTGCCAGTAGTGGTGCTCTAGCGGGGGACGGTGACAATGAGCAGTTCTTC
CDR3 length: 13; V gene: TRBV23-1; J gene: TRBJ1-5; D gene: TRBD1; clone size: NA; CDR3 protein: CAYTGEGNQPQHF; CDR3 DNA: TGCGCCTACACAGGGGAGGGCAATCAGCCCCAGCATTTT
CDR3 length: 15; V gene: TRBV15; J gene: TRBJ2-2; D gene: TRBD1; clone size: once; CDR3 protein: CATSGQGKFTGELFF; CDR3 DNA: TGTGCCACCAGCGGACAGGGGAAGTTTACCGGGGAGCTGTTTTTT
CDR3 length: 13; V gene: TRBV2; J gene: TRBJ1-2; D gene: NA; clone size: NA; CDR3 protein: CASSEGGNYGYTF; CDR3 DNA: TGTGCCAGCAGTGAGGGGGGAAACTATGGCTACACCTTC
CDR3 length: 15; V gene: TRBV30; J gene: TRBJ2-7; D gene: TRBD2; clone size: NA; CDR3 protein: CAWSPLAGVSYEQYF; CDR3 DNA: TGTGCCTGGAGTCCGCTAGCGGGAGTAAGCTACGAGCAGTACTTC
CDR3 length: 14; V gene: TRBV9; J gene: TRBJ1-1; D gene: NA; clone size: NA; CDR3 protein: CASSVRSSESQAFF; CDR3 DNA: TGTGCCAGCAGCGTTAGGAGTTCGGAGAGTCAAGCTTTCTTT
CDR3 length: 13; V gene: TRBV18; J gene: TRBJ2-7; D gene: NA; clone size: NA; CDR3 protein: CASSRDMQYEQYF; CDR3 DNA: TGTGCCAGCTCACGGGACATGCAGTACGAGCAGTACTTC
CDR3 length: 15; V gene: TRBV28; J gene: TRBJ1-4; D gene: NA; clone size: few; CDR3 protein: CASTGRGTTNEKLFF; CDR3 DNA: TGTGCCAGCACTGGGAGAGGCACGACTAATGAAAAACTGTTTTTT
CDR3 length: 13; V gene: TRBV7-2; J gene: TRBJ2-7; D gene: TRBD2; clone size: once; CDR3 protein: CASSRLAGREQYF; CDR3 DNA: TGTGCCAGCAGTAGACTAGCGGGACGAGAGCAGTACTTC
CDR3 length: 16; V gene: TRBV7-6; J gene: TRBJ2-5; D gene: TRBD2; clone size: NA; CDR3 protein: CASSQGLAGVGETQYF; CDR3 DNA: TGTGCCAGCAGCCAGGGACTAGCGGGAGTAGGTGAGACCCAGTACTTC
CDR3 length: 12; V gene: TRBV18; J gene: TRBJ2-7; D gene: TRBD2; clone size: NA; CDR3 protein: CASSPLAGEQYF; CDR3 DNA: TGTGCCAGCTCACCACTAGCGGGCGAGCAGTACTTC
CDR3 length: 14; V gene: TRBV6-5; J gene: TRBJ1-4; D gene: TRBD1; clone size: NA; CDR3 protein: CASTRQGLNEKLFF; CDR3 DNA: TGTGCCAGCACCAGACAGGGGCTAAATGAAAAACTGTTTTTT
CDR3 length: 15; V gene: TRBV19; J gene: TRBJ2-2; D gene: NA; clone size: NA; CDR3 protein: CASSPHPDSTGELFF; CDR3 DNA: TGTGCCAGTAGTCCTCACCCCGACAGCACCGGGGAGCTGTTTTTT
CDR3 length: 14; V gene: TRBV6-1; J gene: TRBJ1-2; D gene: NA; clone size: NA; CDR3 protein: CASSDAAGAYGYTF; CDR3 DNA: TGTGCCAGCAGTGACGCGGCGGGCGCTTATGGCTACACCTTC
CDR3 length: 17; V gene: TRBV4-3; J gene: TRBJ2-3; D gene: NA; clone size: NA; CDR3 protein: CASSQDLASRLIDTQYF; CDR3 DNA: TGCGCCAGCAGCCAAGATCTGGCTAGTAGATTGATAGATACGCAGTATTTT
CDR3 length: 17; V gene: TRBV4-2; J gene: TRBJ2-1; D gene: TRBD2; clone size: NA; CDR3 protein: CASSQESPGGIIDEQFF; CDR3 DNA: TGTGCCAGCAGCCAAGAATCTCCGGGAGGCATCATTGATGAGCAGTTCTTC
CDR3 length: 15; V gene: TRBV30; J gene: TRBJ2-2; D gene: NA; clone size: NA; CDR3 protein: CAWSVQDRNTGELFF; CDR3 DNA: TGTGCCTGGAGTGTACAGGACAGGAACACCGGGGAGCTGTTTTTT
CDR3 length: 14; V gene: TRBV3-1/TRBV3-2; J gene: TRBJ1-2; D gene: NA; clone size: NA; CDR3 protein: CASGTQGLANGYTF; CDR3 DNA: TGTGCCAGCGGAACTCAGGGGCTGGCGAACGGCTACACCTTC
CDR3 length: 17; V gene: TRBV5-1; J gene: TRBJ1-3; D gene: NA; clone size: NA; CDR3 protein: CASSFIFQGNSGNTIYF; CDR3 DNA: TGCGCCAGCAGCTTTATTTTTCAGGGCAACTCTGGAAACACCATATATTTT
CDR3 length: 13; V gene: TRBV28; J gene: TRBJ1-1; D gene: NA; clone size: NA; CDR3 protein: CASSLREDTEAFF; CDR3 DNA: TGTGCCAGCAGTCTCCGTGAGGATACTGAAGCTTTCTTT
CDR3 length: 19; V gene: TRBV9; J gene: TRBJ2-3; D gene: TRBD2; clone size: NA; CDR3 protein: CASSAGLGLAGGPVDTQYF; CDR3 DNA: TGTGCCAGCAGCGCCGGCCTTGGACTAGCGGGGGGGCCGGTAGATACGCAGTATTTT
CDR3 length: 14; V gene: TRBV5-1; J gene: TRBJ2-7; D gene: NA; clone size: NA; CDR3 protein: CASSVGVAGYEQYF; CDR3 DNA: TGCGCCAGCAGCGTTGGGGTCGCGGGCTACGAGCAGTACTTC
CDR3 length: 16; V gene: TRBV9; J gene: TRBJ2-5; D gene: NA; clone size: NA; CDR3 protein: CASSRGHVAGEETQYF; CDR3 DNA: TGTGCCAGCAGCCGGGGCCATGTGGCAGGGGAAGAGACCCAGTACTTC
CDR3 length: 15; V gene: TRBV7-3; J gene: TRBJ1-1; D gene: TRBD1; clone size: NA; CDR3 protein: CASSSQGATPTEAFF; CDR3 DNA: TGTGCCAGCAGCTCCCAGGGGGCAACCCCCACTGAAGCTTTCTTT
CDR3 length: 15; V gene: TRBV5-1; J gene: TRBJ2-3; D gene: NA; clone size: once; CDR3 protein: CASGVGGTLTDTQYF; CDR3 DNA: TGCGCCAGCGGAGTGGGGGGTACCCTCACAGATACGCAGTATTTT
CDR3 length: 16; V gene: TRBV18; J gene: TRBJ2-1; D gene: NA; clone size: NA; CDR3 protein: CASSPPALASNNEQFF; CDR3 DNA: TGTGCCAGCTCACCACCGGCCCTAGCGAGCAACAATGAGCAGTTCTTC
CDR3 length: 16; V gene: TRBV9; J gene: TRBJ1-6; D gene: NA; clone size: NA; CDR3 protein: CASSVTGSSYNSPLHF; CDR3 DNA: TGTGCCAGCAGCGTAACAGGCAGCTCCTATAATTCACCCCTCCACTTT